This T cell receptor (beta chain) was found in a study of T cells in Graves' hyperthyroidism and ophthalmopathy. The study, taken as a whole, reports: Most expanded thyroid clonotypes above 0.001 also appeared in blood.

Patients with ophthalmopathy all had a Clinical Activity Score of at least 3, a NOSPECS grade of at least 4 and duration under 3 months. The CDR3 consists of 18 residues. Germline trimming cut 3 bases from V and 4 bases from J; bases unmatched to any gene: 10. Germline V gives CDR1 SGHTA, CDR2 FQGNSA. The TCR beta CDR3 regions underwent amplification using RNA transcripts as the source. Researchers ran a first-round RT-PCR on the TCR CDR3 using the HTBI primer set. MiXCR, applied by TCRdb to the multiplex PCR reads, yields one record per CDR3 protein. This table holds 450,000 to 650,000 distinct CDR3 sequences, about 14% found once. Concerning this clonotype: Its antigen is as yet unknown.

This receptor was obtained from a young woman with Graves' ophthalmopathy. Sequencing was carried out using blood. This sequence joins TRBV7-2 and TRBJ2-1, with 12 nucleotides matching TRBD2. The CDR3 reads CASSFERTSGAFYNEQFF. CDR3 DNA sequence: TGTGCCAGCAGCTTCGAACGGACTAGCGGGGCCTTTTACAATGAGCAGTTCTTC.